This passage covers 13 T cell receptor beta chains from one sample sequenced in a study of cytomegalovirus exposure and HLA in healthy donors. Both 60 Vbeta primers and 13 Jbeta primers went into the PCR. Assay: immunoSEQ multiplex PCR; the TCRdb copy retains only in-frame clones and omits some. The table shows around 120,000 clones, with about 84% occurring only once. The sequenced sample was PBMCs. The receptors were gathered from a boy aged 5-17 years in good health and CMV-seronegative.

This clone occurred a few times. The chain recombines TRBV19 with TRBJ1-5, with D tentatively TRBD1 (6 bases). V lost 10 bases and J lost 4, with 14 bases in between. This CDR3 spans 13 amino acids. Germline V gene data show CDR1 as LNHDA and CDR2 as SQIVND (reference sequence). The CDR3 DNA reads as TGTGCCACTTCAGGGGTGGTAAATCAGCCCCAGCATTTT. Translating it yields CATSGVVNQPQHF.

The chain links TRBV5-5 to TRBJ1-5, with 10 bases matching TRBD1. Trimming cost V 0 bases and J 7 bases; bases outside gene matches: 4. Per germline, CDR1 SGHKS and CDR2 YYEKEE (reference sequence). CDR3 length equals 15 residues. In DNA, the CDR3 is TGTGCCAGCAGCTTGGAGACAGGGGGCAGACAGCCCCAGCATTTT. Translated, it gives CASSLETGGRQPQHF.

CDR3 sequence reads: CASSEAGGNYGYTF. DNA of the CDR3: TGTGCCAGCAGTGAAGCTGGAGGGAACTATGGCTACACCTTC. This sequence joins TRBV6-1 and TRBJ1-2; D not resolved. Looked up from germline, CDR1 is MNHNS and CDR2 is SASEGT. This CDR3 contains 14 residues. V was pared by 0 bases and J by 2 bases, with 7 bases between.

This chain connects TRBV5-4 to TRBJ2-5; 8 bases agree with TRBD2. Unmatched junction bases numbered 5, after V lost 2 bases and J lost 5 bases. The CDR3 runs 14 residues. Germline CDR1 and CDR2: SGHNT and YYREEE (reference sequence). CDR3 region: CASSFWTSTETQYF. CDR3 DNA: TGTGCCAGCAGCTTTTGGACTAGCACGGAGACCCAGTACTTC.

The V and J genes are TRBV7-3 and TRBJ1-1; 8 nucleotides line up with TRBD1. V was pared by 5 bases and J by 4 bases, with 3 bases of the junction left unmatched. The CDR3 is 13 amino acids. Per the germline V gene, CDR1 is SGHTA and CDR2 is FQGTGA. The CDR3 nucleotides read TGTGCCAGCAGCAAAACAGGGGGCACTGAAGCTTTCTTT. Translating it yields CASSKTGGTEAFF.

The CDR3 sequence is CASSPLRQETQYF. CDR3 in DNA: TGCGCCAGCAGCCCGCTACGTCAAGAGACCCAGTACTTC. The chain combines TRBV5-1 with TRBJ2-5; D is unclear. The V gene's germline CDR1 is SGHRS and CDR2 YFSETQ. Trimming removed 4 bases from V and 2 bases from J, with 9 bases in between. The CDR3 totals 13 residues.

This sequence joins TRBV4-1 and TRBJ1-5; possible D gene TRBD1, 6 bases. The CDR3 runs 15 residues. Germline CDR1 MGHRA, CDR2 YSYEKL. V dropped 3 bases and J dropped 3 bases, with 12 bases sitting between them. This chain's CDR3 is CASSHPGQINQPQHF. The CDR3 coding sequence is TGCGCCAGCAGCCACCCCGGACAGATCAATCAGCCCCAGCATTTT.

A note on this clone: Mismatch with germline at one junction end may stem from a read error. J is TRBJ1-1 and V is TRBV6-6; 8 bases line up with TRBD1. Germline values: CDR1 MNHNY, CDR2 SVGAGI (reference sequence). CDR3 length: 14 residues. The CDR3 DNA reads TGTGCCAGCAGTTACAGGGACAGGAACGCTGAAGCTTTCTTT. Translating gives CASSYRDRNAEAFF.

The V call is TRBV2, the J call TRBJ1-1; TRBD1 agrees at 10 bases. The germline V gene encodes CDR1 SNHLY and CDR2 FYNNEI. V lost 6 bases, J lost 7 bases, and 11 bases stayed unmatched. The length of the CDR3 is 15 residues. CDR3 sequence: CASRPSLGQGFEAFF. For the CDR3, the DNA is TGTGCCAGCAGGCCTTCACTGGGACAGGGGTTTGAAGCTTTCTTT. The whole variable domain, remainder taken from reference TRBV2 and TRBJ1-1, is EPEVTQTPSHQVTQMGQEVILRCVPISNHLYFYWYRQILGQKVEFLVSFYNNEISEKSEIFDDQFSVERPDGSNFTLKIRSTKLEDSAMYFCASRPSLGQGFEAFFGQGTRLTVV.

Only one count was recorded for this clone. CDR3 in amino acids: CASSLEYSGSGELFF. The CDR3 DNA follows: TGTGCCAGCAGCTTAGAATACTCAGGGTCCGGGGAGCTGTTTTTT. This chain connects TRBV11-2 to TRBJ2-2; D may be TRBD1 (5 bases). Trimming stripped 0 bases from V and 6 bases from J, with 11 bases between. Germline loops: CDR1 SGHAT, CDR2 FQNNGV. The CDR3 has 15 residues.

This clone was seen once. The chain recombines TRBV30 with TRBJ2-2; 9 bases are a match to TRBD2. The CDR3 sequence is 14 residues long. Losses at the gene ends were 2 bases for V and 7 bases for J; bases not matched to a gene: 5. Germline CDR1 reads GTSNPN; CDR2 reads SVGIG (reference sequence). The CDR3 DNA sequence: TGTGCCTGGAGTCCCGGGACTAGCTACGGGGAGCTGTTTTTT. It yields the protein CAWSPGTSYGELFF.

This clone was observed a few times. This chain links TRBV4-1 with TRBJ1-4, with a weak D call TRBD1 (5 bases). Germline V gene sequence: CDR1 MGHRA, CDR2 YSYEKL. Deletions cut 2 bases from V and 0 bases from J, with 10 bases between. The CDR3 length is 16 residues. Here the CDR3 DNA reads TGCGCCAGCAGCCAATTCTTGACAGCAACTAATGAAAAACTGTTTTTT. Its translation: CASSQFLTATNEKLFF.

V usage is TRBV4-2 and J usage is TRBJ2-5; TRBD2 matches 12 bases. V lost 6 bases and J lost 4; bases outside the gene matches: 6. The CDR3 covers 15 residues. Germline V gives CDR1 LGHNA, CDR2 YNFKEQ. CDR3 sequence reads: CASRPLAGGGETQYF. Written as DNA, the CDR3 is TGTGCCAGCAGACCGCTAGCGGGAGGGGGAGAGACCCAGTACTTC.